This T cell receptor (beta chain) was profiled in a study of blood T cell repertoires in COVID-19. Generated by immunoSEQ multiplex PCR, the TCRdb table keeps only in-frame clones and is missing some. Among about 400,000 clones listed, around 92% were seen once. This clone came up once. Germline CDR1 reads SGHVS; CDR2 reads FQNEAQ. Deletions cut 1 base from V and 10 bases from J, with 14 bases between. The CDR3 totals 14 residues. The TCR was taken from a man in his forties with acute or convalescent COVID-19. The genes are TRBV7-8 and TRBJ2-1, with D tentatively TRBD1 (6 bases). Sequenced input: peripheral blood. CDR3 DNA sequence: TGTGCCAGCAGCTTAGACAGGGTCGCCCGGGAGCAGTTCTTC. Translated: CASSLDRVAREQFF. The full variable domain, in which reference TRBV7-8 and TRBJ2-1 provide the parts outside the CDR3, is GAGVSQSPRYKVAKRGQDVALRCDPISGHVSLFWYQQALGQGPEFLTYFQNEAQLDKSGLPSDRFFAERPEGSVSTLKIQRTQQEDSAVYLCASSLDRVAREQFFGPGTRLTVL.